The 22 T cell receptor beta chains presented below share a single source sample, sequenced in a study of T-cell memory formation after mild COVID-19. TCRdb re-derived calls from the 5' RACE reads in MiXCR, one entry per CDR3 protein. Here the sample spans 110,000 to 150,000 distinct CDR3 sequences, around 27% being singletons. The source material was PBMCs or a T cell subset sorted from them (not recorded which). Receptors originate from an adult woman who had mild COVID-19 (a few samples of this study predate the infection). Cell type and time point are not known.

The J gene is TRBJ2-7, the V gene TRBV10-3, with TRBD1 as a possible D gene (6 bases). CDR1 ENHRY and CDR2 SYGVKD come from the germline V gene. The CDR3 covers 18 residues. V lost 5 bases and J 2 bases, leaving 25 bases between the germline ends. CDR3 residues: CAISPRGTVSWDTYEQYF. The CDR3 nucleotides are TGTGCCATCAGTCCCAGGGGAACTGTGTCATGGGATACCTACGAGCAGTACTTC.

This clonotype turned up a few times. The rearrangement uses TRBV6-5 and TRBJ1-2; 9 bases fit TRBD1. Trimming at V came to 6 bases and at J to 2 bases, leaving 7 bases not matched to a gene. This CDR3 has 15 amino acids. CDR1 is MNHEY, CDR2 SVGAGI, per germline. The CDR3 sequence: CASRGQGAGNYGYTF. DNA of the CDR3: TGTGCCAGCAGGGGACAGGGCGCGGGGAACTATGGCTACACCTTC.

The genes are TRBV4-1 and TRBJ2-7, with 8 bases matching TRBD1. The germline V gene has CDR1 MGHRA and CDR2 YSYEKL. The junction had 7 bases not matched to a gene; V was cut back by 4 bases and J by 2 bases. The CDR3 has 15 residues. The CDR3 region has the DNA TGCGCCAGCAGCCCGACAGGGGTGTTAGCCTACGAGCAGTACTTC. The encoded protein is CASSPTGVLAYEQYF.

This clonotype has just a few counts. The chain employs TRBV29-1 and TRBJ2-1; TRBD2 aligns across 7 bases. The CDR3 spans 13 residues. Germline values: CDR1 SQVTM, CDR2 ANQGSEA. After removal of 0 bases from V and 7 bases from J, the junction contained 3 bases not matched to a gene. CDR3 DNA sequence: TGCAGCGTTGAAGAAGCGGGGCGGAATGAGCAGTTCTTC. Its protein is CSVEEAGRNEQFF.

This chain joins TRBV6-2 or TRBV6-3 and TRBJ1-2; 7 bases agree with TRBD1. V lost 4 bases to trimming and J lost 7 bases; unmatched junction nucleotides: 15. Germline-derived CDR1 and CDR2 are MNHEY and SVGEGT. This CDR3 comprises 16 residues. In DNA form, the CDR3 reads TGTGCCAGCAGTTTTGGGTCGCCAGGGGGGCCCGGTGGCTACACCTTC. It specifies CASSFGSPGGPGGYTF.

The chain couples TRBV27 to TRBJ2-7, with 10 bases that match TRBD1. The CDR3 loop spans 16 amino acids. In germline, CDR1 is MNHEY, CDR2 SMNVEV (reference sequence). The J segment lost 3 bases and the V segment lost 5 bases, leaving 10 bases of the junction unmatched. CDR3 DNA: TGTGCCAGCAGTACCCTGGACAGGGGGGGTAACTACGAGCAGTACTTC. The encoded protein is CASSTLDRGGNYEQYF.

CDR3 bases: TGCGCCAGCAGCTCGAAGTGGGATACGCAGTATTTT. Its translation is CASSSKWDTQYF. The chain has TRBV5-1 and TRBJ2-3; D not certain. Trimming cost V 3 bases and J 6 bases, with 8 bases left between them. The length of the CDR3 is 12 residues. Germline assignment: CDR1 SGHRS and CDR2 YFSETQ.

This clonotype was detected ten times or more. The chain recombines TRBV6-2 or TRBV6-3 with TRBJ2-5; D is possibly TRBD2 (6 bases). V was shortened by 3 bases and J by 2 bases, with 10 bases between the two germline ends. The CDR3 has 14 residues. CDR1 and CDR2 from the germline V gene are MNHEY and SVGEGT. CDR3 protein: CASSYLALQETQYF. CDR3 nucleotide sequence: TGTGCCAGCAGTTATCTAGCGCTACAAGAGACCCAGTACTTC.

V usage is TRBV5-4 and J usage is TRBJ2-7; D ambiguous. The CDR3 runs 14 residues. Germline V gives CDR1 SGHNT, CDR2 YYREEE (reference sequence). The ends were cut back, 3 bases at V and 2 bases at J, with 12 bases in the middle. This CDR3 reads CASSSPEQPYEQYF. The CDR3 DNA follows: TGTGCCAGCAGCTCCCCGGAACAGCCCTACGAGCAGTACTTC.

The chain is built from TRBV29-1 and TRBJ1-2, with D perhaps matching TRBD1 (6 bases). Per the germline V gene, CDR1 is SQVTM and CDR2 is ANQGSEA. Trimming cost V 7 bases and J 1 base, with 16 bases left between them. CDR3 length equals 14 residues. CDR3 coding DNA: TGCAGCGCAGAGGGGGGGGCCCTTAACTATGGCTACACCTTC. Residues: CSAEGGALNYGYTF.

V usage is TRBV4-3 and J usage is TRBJ2-5; 7 nucleotides match TRBD1. Germline V gene sequence: CDR1 LGHNA, CDR2 YSLEER. The CDR3 is made up of 15 amino acids. V dropped 2 bases and J dropped 0; count of bases not matched to a gene: 3. The CDR3 protein is CASSQYDRDQETQYF. The CDR3 nucleotides are TGCGCCAGCAGCCAATATGACAGGGACCAAGAGACCCAGTACTTC.

This clonotype was detected a few times. V and J are TRBV9 and TRBJ1-1; TRBD1 matches 7 bases. Germline V lookup: CDR1 SGDLS, CDR2 YYNGEE. Trimming at V came to 3 bases and at J to 1 base, leaving 3 bases not matched to a gene. This CDR3 comprises 14 residues. The CDR3 region has the DNA TGTGCCAGCAGCGGACCAGGGGGGAACACTGAAGCTTTCTTT. It yields the protein CASSGPGGNTEAFF.

This clonotype was found a few times. The J gene is TRBJ2-3, the V gene TRBV30; tentative D call: TRBD2 (6 bases). The CDR3 has 14 amino acids. V was pared by 4 bases and J by 0 bases, with 11 bases between. Germline V lookup: CDR1 GTSNPN, CDR2 SVGIG (reference sequence). The DNA of the CDR3 is TGTGCCTGGACTAGCGTTTCTAGCACAGATACGCAGTATTTT. The encoded protein is CAWTSVSSTDTQYF.

The chain joins TRBV4-3 to TRBJ2-1, with TRBD2 as a possible D gene (6 bases). The V end lost 0 bases, the J end lost 3 bases, and 15 bases lay between the germline ends. Per germline, CDR1 LGHNA and CDR2 YSLEER. The length of the CDR3 is 17 residues. CDR3 sequence: CASSQEVGGRIYNEQFF. Written as DNA, the CDR3 is TGCGCCAGCAGCCAAGAAGTTGGGGGGAGGATCTACAATGAGCAGTTCTTC.

The chain links TRBV5-1 to TRBJ1-1; TRBD1 matches 10 bases. V was pared by 4 bases and J by 4 bases, with 4 bases of the junction left unmatched. There are 14 residues in the CDR3. Germline V gene sequence: CDR1 SGHRS, CDR2 YFSETQ. CDR3 sequence (DNA): TGCGCCAGCAGCGCGGGACAGGGGAGCACTGAAGCTTTCTTT. Amino acid sequence: CASSAGQGSTEAFF.

In its sample, this clonotype was seen once. This chain links TRBV29-1 with TRBJ1-1; D is uncertain. Germline assignment: CDR1 SQVTM and CDR2 ANQGSEA. The CDR3 runs to 13 residues. V shed 5 bases and J shed 0 bases, with 10 bases lying between them. The CDR3 DNA is TGCAGCGTTTTAAGAGATATGAACACTGAAGCTTTCTTT. Its translation is CSVLRDMNTEAFF.

The V gene is TRBV15, the J gene TRBJ2-7, with TRBD1 as a possible D gene (6 bases). CDR1 LNHNV and CDR2 YYDKDF come from the germline V gene (reference sequence). V lost 1 base to trimming and J lost 6 bases, with 10 bases between them. The CDR3 consists of 13 residues. CDR3 in DNA: TGTGCCACCAGCAGAGCAGGGGTTAGCGAGCAGTACTTC. Protein sequence: CATSRAGVSEQYF.

This clonotype occurred a few times. The chain links TRBV6-6 to TRBJ2-7; unclear D gene. V dropped 6 bases and J dropped 0 bases, with 9 bases sitting between them. There are 13 residues in the CDR3. Germline loops: CDR1 MNHNY, CDR2 SVGAGI (reference sequence). The CDR3 nucleotides read TGTGCCAGCAGCCACACAAGCTCCTACGAGCAGTACTTC. It encodes CASSHTSSYEQYF.

The J gene is TRBJ2-1, the V gene TRBV12-3 or TRBV12-4; D is unclear. CDR3 size: 10 residues. Trimming took off 1 base at V and 15 bases at J, with 7 bases between the two ends. CDR3 amino acids: CASSLGLPFF. The CDR3 DNA follows: TGTGCCAGCAGTTTAGGACTCCCGTTCTTC.

This chain connects TRBV12-3 or TRBV12-4 to TRBJ1-1; TRBD1 is a possible D gene (5 bases). This CDR3 has 17 residues. Trimming removed 5 bases from V and 4 bases from J, with 23 bases in between. CDR3 coding DNA: TGTGCCAGCAGTCCTAGCGGGCAGGGTCCTCTGTTCACTGAAGCTTTCTTT. This codes for CASSPSGQGPLFTEAFF.

This clonotype is a singleton in its sample. The chain employs TRBV9 and TRBJ2-7, with 9 bases aligning to TRBD1. V shed 3 bases and J 5 bases; nucleotides not matched to a gene: 6. CDR1 and CDR2 from the germline V gene are SGDLS and YYNGEE. The CDR3 runs to 14 residues. The CDR3 sequence is CASSDRDRENEQYF. CDR3 sequence (DNA): TGTGCCAGCAGCGACCGGGACAGGGAAAACGAGCAGTACTTC.

This clonotype has a handful of counts. The rearrangement links TRBV4-1 to TRBJ2-7; the D gene is possibly TRBD1 (6 bases). Germline loops: CDR1 MGHRA, CDR2 YSYEKL. V lost 5 bases and J 0 bases, leaving 11 bases between the germline ends. The CDR3 extends over 14 amino acids. In DNA, the CDR3 is TGCGCCAGCAGCTCACGGACAGACTCCTACGAGCAGTACTTC. It encodes CASSSRTDSYEQYF.